The following is a T cell receptor beta chain sequence with its context. There is no known antigen for this receptor. Base qualities are not recorded, but no much larger clone differs from it by a single base. This entry belongs to a study of T cells in localized non-small cell lung cancer (dated by TCRdb to 2018 to 2021). Background for the entire study: The study examined T cell repertoires in hundreds of patients with early-stage NSCLC and compared tumors with uninvolved tumor-adjacent lungs. NSCLC patients had a mean age of approximately 72 years, and 120 to 150 were male and 85 to 110 female. The cohort consisted of roughly 240 treatment-naive NSCLC patients whose localized lung tumors had been resected.

TCR beta CDR3 regions were sequenced from DNA using the immunoSEQ Assay. In the source study's methods: T cell density was computed as TCR beta template counts normalized to usable DNA estimated by amplifying housekeeping genes. Richness was estimated using the preseqR package, with extrapolation to 400,000 templates for PBMC samples and to 120,000 templates for tissue samples. Clonality was taken to be one minus Pielou's evenness. Tissue-enriched TCRs were identified by differential abundance testing using productive amino-acid clonotypes, minimum total count 5 and alpha 0.1. Repertoire overlap between compartments was quantified with the Jaccard Index and Morisita Overlap Index. GLIPH grouped TCR beta CDR3s together with public tetramer-defined viral CDR3s, and a viral motif had to include at least three viral sequences and also show V-gene enrichment. In its TCRdb copy, this immuneACCESS table keeps in-frame sequences only and misses some clones. Where compared with another copy, unresolved V genes explain less than half of these, and the others have no known cause. That table is the source of V, J and clone size, and D and trimming were worked out from the DNA. This sample is represented by tens of thousands of clones; 80% of them were singletons. The ten largest clones add up to under 25% of the sample.

What the research found in general, with its limitations: Because of the exploratory design, TCR variables were selected using unadjusted p-values without false-discovery rate correction. Because multi-region tumor sequencing was not done, intratumor heterogeneity could not be ruled out. A median of around 62 of the top 100 tumor clones turned up in the paired uninvolved adjacent lung, and fewer than 35 of those clones also ranked among the top 100 of that same adjacent lung. Higher blood T cell density associated with longer overall survival, while higher adjacent-lung clonality associated with shorter survival. Uninvolved tumor-adjacent lung showed the highest T cell clonality, higher than tumor, which suggests more focused antigenic responses in the uninvolved tumor-adjacent lung.

At diagnosis, tumor, uninvolved tumor-adjacent lung and peripheral blood were collected and then preserved as a mix of FFPE and fresh-frozen material. For TCR repertoire profiling, blood samples were analyzed in the form of peripheral blood mononuclear cells. Looking up the germline V gene yields CDR1 SQVTM and CDR2 ANQGSEA. The CDR3 sequence holds 18 residues, the cysteine and phenylalanine included. Of all the DNA, just the CDR3 is kept, 54 bases in frame from base 1. V is clipped by 2 bases and J by 2 bases, and the sequence between their germline boundaries is 23 bases long. The V and J segments used are TRBV29-1 and TRBJ2-3, with a tentative D gene TRBD2 over 6 matching bases. The receptor was isolated from a man between 40 and 75 years old with stage II squamous cell lung carcinoma. This sample comprised PBMCs, obtained before any cancer treatment. The DNA reads TGCAGCGTTGAAAAATGGGGACTTACTCTGGGAATCACAGATACGCAGTATTTT. Its coded protein is CSVEKWGLTLGITDTQYF.